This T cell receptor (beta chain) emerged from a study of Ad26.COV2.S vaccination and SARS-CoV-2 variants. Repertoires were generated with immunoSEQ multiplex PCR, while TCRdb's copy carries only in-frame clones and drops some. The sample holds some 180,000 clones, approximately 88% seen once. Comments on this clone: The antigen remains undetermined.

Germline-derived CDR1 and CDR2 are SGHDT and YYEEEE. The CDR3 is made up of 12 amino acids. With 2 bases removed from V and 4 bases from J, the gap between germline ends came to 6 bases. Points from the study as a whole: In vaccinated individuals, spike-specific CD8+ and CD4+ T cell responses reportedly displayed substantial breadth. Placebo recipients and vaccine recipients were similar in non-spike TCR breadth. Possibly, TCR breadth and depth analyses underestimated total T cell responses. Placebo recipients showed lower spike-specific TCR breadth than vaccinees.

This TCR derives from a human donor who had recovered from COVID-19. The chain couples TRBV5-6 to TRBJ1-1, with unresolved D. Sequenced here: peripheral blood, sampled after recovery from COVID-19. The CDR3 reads CASSFSGTEAFF. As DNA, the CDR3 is TGTGCCAGCAGCTTCAGCGGCACTGAAGCTTTCTTT.